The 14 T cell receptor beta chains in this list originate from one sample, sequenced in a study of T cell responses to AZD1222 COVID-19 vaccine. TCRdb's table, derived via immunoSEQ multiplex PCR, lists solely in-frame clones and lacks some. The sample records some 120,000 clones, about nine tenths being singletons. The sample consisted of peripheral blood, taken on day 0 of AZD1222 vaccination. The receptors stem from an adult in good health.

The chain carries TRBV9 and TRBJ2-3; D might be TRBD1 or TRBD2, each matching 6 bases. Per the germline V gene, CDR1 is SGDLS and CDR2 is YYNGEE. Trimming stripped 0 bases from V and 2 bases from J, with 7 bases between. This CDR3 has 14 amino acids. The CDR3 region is CASSVAGATDTQYF. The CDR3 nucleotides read TGTGCCAGCAGCGTAGCGGGGGCCACAGATACGCAGTATTTT.

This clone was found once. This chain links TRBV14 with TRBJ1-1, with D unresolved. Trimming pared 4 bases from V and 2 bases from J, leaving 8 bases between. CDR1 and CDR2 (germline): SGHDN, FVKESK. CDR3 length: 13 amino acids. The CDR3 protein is CASSPNENTEAFF. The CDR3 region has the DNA TGTGCCAGCAGCCCAAACGAAAACACTGAAGCTTTCTTT.

CDR3 amino acids: CASSEGPENTEAFF. DNA of the CDR3: TGTGCCAGCAGTGAAGGACCGGAGAACACTGAAGCTTTCTTT. This chain links TRBV6-1 with TRBJ1-1; D is unclear. Deletions cut 1 base from V and 1 base from J, with 7 bases between. Germline V CDR1 and CDR2: MNHNS, SASEGT. The CDR3 covers 14 residues.

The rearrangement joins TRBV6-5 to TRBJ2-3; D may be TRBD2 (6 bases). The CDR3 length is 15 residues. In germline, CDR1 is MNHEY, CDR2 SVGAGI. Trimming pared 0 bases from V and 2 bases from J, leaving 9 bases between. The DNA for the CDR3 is TGTGCCAGCAGTTACTCGGAGGGGTACACAGATACGCAGTATTTT. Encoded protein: CASSYSEGYTDTQYF.

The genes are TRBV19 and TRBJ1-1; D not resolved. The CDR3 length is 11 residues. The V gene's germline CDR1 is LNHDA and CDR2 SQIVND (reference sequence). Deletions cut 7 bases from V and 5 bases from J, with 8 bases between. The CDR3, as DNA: TGTGCCAGTATTTTTAAGACTGAAGCTTTCTTT. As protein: CASIFKTEAFF.

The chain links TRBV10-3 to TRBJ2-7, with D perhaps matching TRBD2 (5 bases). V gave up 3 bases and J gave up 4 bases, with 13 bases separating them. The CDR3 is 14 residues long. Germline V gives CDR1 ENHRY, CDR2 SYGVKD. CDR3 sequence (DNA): TGTGCCATCAGTGATTTGGGAGTTGGGTACGAGCAGTACTTC. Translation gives CAISDLGVGYEQYF.

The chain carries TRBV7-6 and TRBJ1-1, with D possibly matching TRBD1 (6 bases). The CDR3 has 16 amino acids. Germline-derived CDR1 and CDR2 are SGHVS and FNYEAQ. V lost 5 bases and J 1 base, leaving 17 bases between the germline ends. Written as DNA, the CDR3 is TGTGCCAGCAGCCCCCTGTTATCGGGGGCGAACACTGAAGCTTTCTTT. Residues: CASSPLLSGANTEAFF.

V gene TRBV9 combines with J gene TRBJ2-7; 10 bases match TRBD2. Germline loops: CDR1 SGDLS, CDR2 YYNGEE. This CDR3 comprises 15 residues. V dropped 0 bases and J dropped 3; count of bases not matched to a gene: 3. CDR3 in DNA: TGTGCCAGCAGCGTAGATGCTAGCGGGGGCTACGAGCAGTACTTC. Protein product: CASSVDASGGYEQYF.

The CDR3 bases are TGCGCCAGCAGCTTGGGTGGCCAACCGGGGTATGGCTACACCTTC. Protein: CASSLGGQPGYGYTF. This chain joins TRBV5-1 and TRBJ1-2, with D hard to call. The CDR3 is 15 amino acids. The V end was cut by 0 bases, the J end by 5 bases, with 14 bases between. From germline, CDR1 is SGHRS and CDR2 YFSETQ.

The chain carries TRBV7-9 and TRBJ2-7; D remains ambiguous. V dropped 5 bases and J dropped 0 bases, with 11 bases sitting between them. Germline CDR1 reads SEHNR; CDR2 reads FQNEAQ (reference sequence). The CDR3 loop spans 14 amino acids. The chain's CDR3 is CASSPSQASYEQYF. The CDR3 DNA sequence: TGTGCCAGCAGCCCCTCGCAGGCCTCCTACGAGCAGTACTTC.

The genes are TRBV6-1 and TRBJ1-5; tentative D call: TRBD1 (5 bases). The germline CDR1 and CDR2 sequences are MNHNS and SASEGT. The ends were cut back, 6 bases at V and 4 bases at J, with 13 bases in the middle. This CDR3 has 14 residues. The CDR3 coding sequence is TGTGCCAGCAGCCTGGGACTGGGAAATCAGCCCCAGCATTTT. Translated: CASSLGLGNQPQHF.

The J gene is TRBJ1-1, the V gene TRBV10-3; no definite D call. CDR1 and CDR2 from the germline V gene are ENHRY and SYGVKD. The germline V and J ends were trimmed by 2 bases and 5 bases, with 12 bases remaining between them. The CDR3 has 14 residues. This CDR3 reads CAISEDRAWTEAFF. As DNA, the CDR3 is TGTGCCATCAGTGAGGATAGGGCGTGGACTGAAGCTTTCTTT.

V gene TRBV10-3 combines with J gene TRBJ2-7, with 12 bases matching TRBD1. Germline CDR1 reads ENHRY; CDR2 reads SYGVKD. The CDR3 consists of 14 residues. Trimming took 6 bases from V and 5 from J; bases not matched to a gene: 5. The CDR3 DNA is TGTGCCATCAGAGCCGGGACAGGGGGCAACGAGCAGTACTTC. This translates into CAIRAGTGGNEQYF.

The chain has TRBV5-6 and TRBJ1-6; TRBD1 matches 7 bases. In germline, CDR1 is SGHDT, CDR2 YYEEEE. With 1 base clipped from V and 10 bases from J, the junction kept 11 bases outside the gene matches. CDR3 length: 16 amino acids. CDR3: CASSLSGDRGESPLHF. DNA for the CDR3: TGTGCCAGCAGCTTGTCGGGGGACAGAGGGGAATCACCCCTCCACTTT.